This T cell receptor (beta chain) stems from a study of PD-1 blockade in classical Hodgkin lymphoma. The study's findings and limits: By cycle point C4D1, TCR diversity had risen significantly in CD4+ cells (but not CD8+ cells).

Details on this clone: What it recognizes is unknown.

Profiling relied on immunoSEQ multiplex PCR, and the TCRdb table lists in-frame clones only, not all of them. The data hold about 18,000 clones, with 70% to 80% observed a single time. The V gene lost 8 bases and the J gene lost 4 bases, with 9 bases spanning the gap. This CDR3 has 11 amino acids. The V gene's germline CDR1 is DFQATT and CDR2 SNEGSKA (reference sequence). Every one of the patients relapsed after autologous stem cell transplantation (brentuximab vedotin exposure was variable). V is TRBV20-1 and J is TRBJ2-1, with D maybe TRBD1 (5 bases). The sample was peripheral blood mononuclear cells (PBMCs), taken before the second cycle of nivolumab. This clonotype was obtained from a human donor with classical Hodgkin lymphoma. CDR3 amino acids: CSQQEYNEQFF. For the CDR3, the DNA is TGCAGTCAACAGGAGTACAATGAGCAGTTCTTC.